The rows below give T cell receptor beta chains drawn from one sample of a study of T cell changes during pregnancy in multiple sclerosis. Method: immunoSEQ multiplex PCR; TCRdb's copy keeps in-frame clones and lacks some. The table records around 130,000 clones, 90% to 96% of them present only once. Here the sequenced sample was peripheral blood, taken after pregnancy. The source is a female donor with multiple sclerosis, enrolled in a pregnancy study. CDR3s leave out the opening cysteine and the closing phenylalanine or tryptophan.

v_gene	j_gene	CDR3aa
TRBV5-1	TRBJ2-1	ASSGLAGGHEQF
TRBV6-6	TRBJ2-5	ASRRVGETQY
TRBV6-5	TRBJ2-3	ASSYRGLSTDTQY
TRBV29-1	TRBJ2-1	SVAYSDRGSSNEQF
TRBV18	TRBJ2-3	ASSPKEGGKDTQY
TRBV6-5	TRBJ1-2	ASSYNGQANYGYT
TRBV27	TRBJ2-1	ASSYSDNEQF
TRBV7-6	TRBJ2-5	ASSLLAAGLQETQY
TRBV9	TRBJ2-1	ASSGGLAGAYNEQF
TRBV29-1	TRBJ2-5	SATIMPWTSGRGKETQY
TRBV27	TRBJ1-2	ASSLPGTKNYGYT
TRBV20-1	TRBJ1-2	SAVRGYGYT
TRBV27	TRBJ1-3	ASSLSRRAGNTIY
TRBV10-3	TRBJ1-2	AISADRANGGYT
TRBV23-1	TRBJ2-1	ASSQSPDNEQF
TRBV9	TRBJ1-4	ASSVEGAGDEKLF
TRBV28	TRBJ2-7	ASSFSGRFDEQY
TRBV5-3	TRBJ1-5	ARSHRDRGQHQPQH
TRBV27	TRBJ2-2	ASRGAGGPVGELF
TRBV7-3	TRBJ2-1	ASSTGRNNNEQF
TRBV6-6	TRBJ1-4	ASSLPPQGFYEKLF
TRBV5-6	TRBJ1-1	ASSPPRAMNTEAF
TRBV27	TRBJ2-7	ASSLLGRYAEQY